The next 15 T cell receptor beta chains were all read from a single sample in a study of blood T cell repertoires in COVID-19. The protocol was immunoSEQ multiplex PCR, while the TCRdb copy is restricted to in-frame clones and leaves out a portion. The table records about 97,000 clones, approximately 86% of them present only once. What was sequenced was peripheral blood. The receptors come from a woman between 45 and 60 years old with COVID-19, enrolled during active disease.

The chain joins TRBV7-2 to TRBJ1-6, with a weak D call TRBD1 (5 bases). The CDR3 has 15 amino acids. V lost 2 bases and J 9 bases, leaving 14 bases between the germline ends. Germline V lookup: CDR1 SGHTA, CDR2 FQGNSA. The CDR3: CASSLQGASSSPLHF. CDR3 DNA: TGTGCCAGCAGCTTACAGGGCGCTTCTTCTTCACCCCTCCACTTT.

The J gene is TRBJ2-7, the V gene TRBV12-5; a weak D match, TRBD1 (7 bases). The CDR3 extends over 12 amino acids. CDR1 is LGHNT and CDR2 is FRNRAP in the germline V gene. V lost 9 bases and J lost 7, with 16 bases in between. The CDR3 is CARMEGAREQYF. For the CDR3, the DNA is TGTGCTAGGATGGAGGGGGCGCGGGAGCAGTACTTC. Variable domain in full (rest from reference TRBV12-5 and TRBJ2-7): DARVTQTPRHKVTEMGQEVTMRCQPILGHNTVFWYRQTMMQGLELLAYFRNRAPLDDSGMPKDRFSAEMPDATLATLKIQPSEPRDSAVYFCARMEGAREQYFGPGTRLTVT.

This chain joins TRBV28 and TRBJ1-3, with a weak D call TRBD1 (5 bases). The CDR3 has 14 residues. Germline V lookup: CDR1 MDHEN, CDR2 SYDVKM. Trimming pared 5 bases from V and 1 base from J, leaving 9 bases between. CDR3 amino acids: CASSVGASGNTIYF. As DNA, the CDR3 is TGTGCCAGCAGTGTAGGGGCATCTGGAAACACCATATATTTT.

The chain joins TRBV5-4 to TRBJ2-3; 10 positions agree with TRBD1. The CDR3 loop spans 15 amino acids. Losses at the gene ends were 4 bases for V and 1 base for J; bases not matched to a gene: 3. CDR1 and CDR2 from the germline V gene are SGHNT and YYREEE (reference sequence). CDR3 amino acids: CASSVGTGGTDTQYF. In DNA, the CDR3 is TGTGCCAGCAGCGTCGGGACAGGGGGCACAGATACGCAGTATTTT.

The rearrangement joins TRBV7-9 to TRBJ1-2, with 7 bases aligning to TRBD1. Per the germline V gene, CDR1 is SEHNR and CDR2 is FQNEAQ (reference sequence). The junction had 8 bases not matched to a gene; V was cut back by 5 bases and J by 5 bases. The CDR3 spans 14 residues. The CDR3 sequence: CASSPGTDLYGYTF. The CDR3 DNA is TGTGCCAGCAGCCCCGGGACAGATCTTTATGGCTACACCTTC. Variable domain in full (rest from reference TRBV7-9 and TRBJ1-2): DTGVSQNPRHKITKRGQNVTFRCDPISEHNRLYWYRQTLGQGPEFLTYFQNEAQLEKSRLLSDRFSAERPKGSFSTLEIQRTEQGDSAMYLCASSPGTDLYGYTFGSGTRLTVV.

V gene TRBV30 combines with J gene TRBJ1-5; D gene uncertain. V lost 3 bases, J lost 0 bases, and 3 bases lay in between. CDR1 GTSNPN and CDR2 SVGIG come from the germline V gene (reference sequence). The CDR3 covers 12 residues. The CDR3 protein is CAWSVSNQPQHF. CDR3 sequence (DNA): TGTGCCTGGAGCGTTAGCAATCAGCCCCAGCATTTT.

This clone showed up just once. V gene TRBV19 combines with J gene TRBJ1-5; D possibly corresponds to TRBD1 (5 bases). V dropped 2 bases and J dropped 5 bases, with 13 bases sitting between them. Germline values: CDR1 LNHDA, CDR2 SQIVND (reference sequence). This CDR3 has 15 residues. CDR3: CASSIMGQSDQPQHF. The CDR3 DNA is TGTGCCAGTAGTATAATGGGGCAGTCTGATCAGCCCCAGCATTTT.

The chain joins TRBV11-2 to TRBJ1-2; 10 bases are shared with TRBD1. The CDR3 is 14 amino acids. The V gene end was trimmed by 5 bases and the J gene end by 2 bases; junction bases not matched to a gene: 2. Germline lookup yields CDR1 SGHAT and CDR2 FQNNGV. CDR3 amino acids: CASSRQGANYGYTF. The DNA for the CDR3 is TGTGCCAGCAGCCGACAGGGGGCAAACTATGGCTACACCTTC.

The chain couples TRBV12-3 or TRBV12-4 to TRBJ2-7, with D possibly being TRBD1 (6 bases). The V end lost 4 bases, the J end lost 3 bases, and 10 bases lay between the germline ends. The CDR3 totals 13 residues. CDR3 in DNA: TGTGCCAGCAGTTACAGGGTCCTCTACGAGCAGTACTTC. Translating it yields CASSYRVLYEQYF.

V is TRBV7-3 and J is TRBJ2-1, with D hard to call. Trimming shortened V by 4 bases and J by 0 bases, and 10 bases separated the two germline ends. Germline V gene data show CDR1 as SGHTA and CDR2 as FQGTGA. The CDR3 spans 15 residues. For the CDR3, the DNA is TGTGCCAGCAGCTCCTCCTACCGCTCCTACAATGAGCAGTTCTTC. Encoded protein: CASSSSYRSYNEQFF.

V is TRBV7-2 and J is TRBJ2-2, with 8 bases aligning to TRBD1. The V segment lost 6 bases and the J segment 6 bases; nucleotides outside the gene matches: 9. Germline values: CDR1 SGHTA, CDR2 FQGNSA. The CDR3 sequence is 15 residues long. CDR3 amino acids: CASRYDPGGAGELFF. Written as DNA, the CDR3 is TGTGCCAGCAGATATGACCCAGGGGGCGCCGGGGAGCTGTTTTTT.

Comments on this clone: One junction end does not reproduce the germline sequence, and a read error may be involved. The chain carries TRBV7-9 and TRBJ1-1, with 9 positions matching TRBD1. Germline CDR1 and CDR2: SEHNR and FQNEAQ (reference sequence). The CDR3 consists of 11 residues. CDR3 loop: CASSSTGGSVF. CDR3 bases: TGTGCCAGCAGCTCGACAGGGGGGTCAGTCTTT. The full variable domain, rest sourced from reference TRBV7-9 and TRBJ1-1, is DTGVSQNPRHKITKRGQNVTFRCDPISEHNRLYWYRQTLGQGPEFLTYFQNEAQLEKSRLLSDRFSAERPKGSFSTLEIQRTEQGDSAMYLCASSSTGGSVFGQGTRLTVV.

V and J are TRBV9 and TRBJ2-1, with 7 positions matching TRBD1. J gave up 8 bases and V 0 bases, and 8 bases lay outside the gene matches. The germline CDR1 and CDR2 sequences are SGDLS and YYNGEE. The CDR3 sequence is 15 residues long. For the CDR3, the DNA is TGTGCCAGCAGCGTAGCGGGACAGACCTTCCATGAGCAGTTCTTC. This encodes CASSVAGQTFHEQFF. Supplemented by reference TRBV9 and TRBJ2-1, the full variable domain reads DSGVTQTPKHLITATGQRVTLRCSPRSGDLSVYWYQQSLDQGLQFLIQYYNGEERAKGNILERFSAQQFPDLHSELNLSSLELGDSALYFCASSVAGQTFHEQFFGPGTRLTVL.

This clone was recorded once. Additional DNA sequences in this sample encode the identical CDR3. The chain recombines TRBV30 with TRBJ1-6; 9 nucleotides line up with TRBD1. The CDR3 has 14 amino acids. Germline V gene sequence: CDR1 GTSNPN, CDR2 SVGIG (reference sequence). V shed 3 bases and J 7 bases; nucleotides not matched to a gene: 4. The CDR3, as DNA: TGTGCCTGGAGCCCCGGACAGGGGAATTCACCCCTCCACTTT. Protein sequence: CAWSPGQGNSPLHF.

The chain carries TRBV27 and TRBJ1-1; TRBD1 matches at 8 bases. Germline V gives CDR1 MNHEY, CDR2 SMNVEV (reference sequence). After removal of 7 bases from V and 2 bases from J, the junction contained 12 bases not matched to a gene. This CDR3 is built from 16 residues. The CDR3 region has the DNA TGTGCCAGCATGGGCGGGACAGGCTACTTTAACACTGAAGCTTTCTTT. It is translated as CASMGGTGYFNTEAFF.